What follows is one TCR beta chain and its context. The data derive from a study of Ad26.COV2.S vaccination and SARS-CoV-2 variants. Indicated treatment: approximately 18 received Ad26.COV2.S at low or high dose, single or two shots; 5 received placebo; per-sample allocation not given. All samples were drawn on day 63, counting from the first vaccine or placebo injection. Clones were sequenced by immunoSEQ multiplex PCR, and TCRdb holds only the in-frame ones, with some missing. The sample lists 380,000 or so clones, 88% seen once, with roughly 6% in the top ten. The CDR3 extends over 16 amino acids. The germline CDR1 and CDR2 sequences are LGHNA and YNFKEQ. V was clipped by 3 bases and J by 6 bases; unmatched bases: 7.

This specimen was peripheral blood, taken in a trial of Ad26.COV2.S vaccine versus placebo. The chain combines TRBV4-2 with TRBJ2-2, with TRBD2 identical over 10 bases. This clonotype originated in a person between 18 and 60 years old who received the Ad26.COV2.S COVID-19 vaccine or a placebo. The CDR3 DNA is TGTGCCAGCAGCCATTCTAGCGGGAGAACTTCCGGGGAGCTGTTTTTT. Amino acid sequence: CASSHSSGRTSGELFF.